A selection of T cell receptor beta chains follows, all from one sample in a study of cytomegalovirus exposure and HLA in healthy donors. This table comes from immunoSEQ multiplex PCR, and its TCRdb copy is limited to in-frame clones, with some not included. The sample records around 150,000 clones, roughly 85% being singletons. Sequences were obtained from PBMCs. The receptors shown here come from a man aged 18 to 30 in good health and CMV-seropositive. The CDR3 runs from the conserved cysteine through the conserved F or W. A D gene is named only where the DNA matches it firmly. Some rows have no size entry. The others give once, few or many, or a class for an expanded clone.

V	D	size	J	CDR3	DNA
TRBV23-1	TRBD2	-	TRBJ2-3	CASSSSRGLAGGPTSTDTQYF	TGCGCCAGCAGTTCCTCAAGGGGACTAGCGGGGGGACCGACTAGCACAGATACGCAGTATTTT
TRBV10-1	-	few	TRBJ2-5	CASSDFRDTVHQETQYF	TGCGCCAGCAGCGATTTTCGGGACACCGTACACCAAGAGACCCAGTACTTC
TRBV5-4	-	-	TRBJ2-2	CASSLAPNTGELFF	TGTGCCAGCAGCTTGGCTCCGAACACCGGGGAGCTGTTTTTT
TRBV6-1	TRBD2	few	TRBJ2-7	CASSARSGKRGYYEQYF	TGTGCCAGCAGTGCGAGATCCGGAAAGCGGGGGTACTACGAGCAGTACTTC
TRBV11-2	-	-	TRBJ2-7	CASSLVGGVSYEQYF	TGTGCCAGCAGCTTAGTAGGCGGCGTCTCCTACGAGCAGTACTTC
TRBV5-6	-	few	TRBJ1-4	CASSFGREDEKLFF	TGTGCCAGCAGCTTCGGCAGGGAAGATGAAAAACTGTTTTTT
TRBV27	-	once	TRBJ1-4	CASSSGRGGGYEKLFF	TGTGCCAGCAGTTCCGGGCGCGGGGGCGGGTATGAAAAACTGTTTTTT
TRBV18	-	-	TRBJ2-1	CASSPVTRNNEQFF	TGTGCCAGCTCACCAGTGACGAGGAACAATGAGCAGTTCTTC
TRBV5-4	TRBD2	-	TRBJ2-1	CASSFQLAGGDEQFF	TGTGCCAGCAGCTTCCAACTAGCGGGGGGGGATGAGCAGTTCTTC
TRBV4-3	-	-	TRBJ1-2	CASSQEGRTGGYTF	TGCGCCAGCAGCCAAGAGGGAAGGACTGGTGGCTACACCTTC
TRBV13	TRBD2	-	TRBJ2-5	CASSFSSGEVETQYF	TGTGCCAGCAGCTTCTCCAGCGGGGAGGTGGAGACCCAGTACTTC
TRBV12-1	-	-	TRBJ2-5	CASSNGVETQYF	TGTGCCAGCAGCAACGGAGTGGAGACCCAGTACTTC
TRBV7-9	-	-	TRBJ1-4	CASSLLLWGLNEKLFF	TGTGCCAGCAGCTTATTACTTTGGGGCCTTAATGAAAAACTGTTTTTT
TRBV7-2	TRBD2	-	TRBJ2-3	CASSLRLAGGSTDTQYF	TGTGCCAGCAGCCTAAGACTAGCGGGGGGGAGCACAGATACGCAGTATTTT
TRBV12-1	-	-	TRBJ2-2	CAFGLAGEMGELFF	TGTGCCTTCGGACTAGCGGGAGAGATGGGGGAGCTGTTTTTT
TRBV5-4	TRBD1	-	TRBJ1-1	CASSRTGATEAFF	TGTGCCAGCAGCCGGACAGGGGCCACTGAAGCTTTCTTT
TRBV10-3	-	few	TRBJ1-2	CAISESVVGPTGYTF	TGTGCCATCAGTGAGTCGGTTGTGGGGCCGACGGGCTACACCTTC
TRBV5-1	TRBD1	-	TRBJ2-7	CASSWGPGQGDNEQYF	TGCGCCAGCAGCTGGGGCCCGGGACAGGGGGACAACGAGCAGTACTTC
TRBV9	-	-	TRBJ2-1	CASSPRSGESSYNEQFF	TGTGCCAGCAGTCCCCGGAGCGGTGAGAGCTCCTACAATGAGCAGTTCTTC
TRBV7-2	-	-	TRBJ2-5	CASSLSYGGETQYF	TGTGCCAGCAGCCTGTCTTACGGAGGAGAGACCCAGTACTTC
TRBV7-9	-	-	TRBJ1-4	CASSLGGHRGLFF	TGTGCCAGCAGCTTAGGAGGGCACCGTGGACTGTTTTTT
TRBV30	-	-	TRBJ1-1	CAWSGRRNTEAFF	TGTGCCTGGAGCGGCAGGCGGAACACTGAAGCTTTCTTT
TRBV7-7	-	once	TRBJ2-5	CASSLAETVPTQYF	TGTGCCAGCAGCTTAGCGGAGACAGTCCCGACCCAGTACTTC
TRBV19	-	-	TRBJ1-6	CASSIRLQTNSPLHF	TGTGCCAGTAGTATTCGGCTACAGACTAATTCACCCCTCCACTTT
TRBV7-9	-	-	TRBJ1-5	CASSKIGGQGQPQHF	TGTGCCAGCAGTAAGATCGGGGGGCAGGGCCAGCCCCAGCATTTT
TRBV5-1	-	-	TRBJ1-1	CASSLKQGPYTEAFF	TGCGCCAGCAGCTTGAAGCAGGGGCCGTACACTGAAGCTTTTTTT
TRBV9	TRBD1	-	TRBJ2-7	CASSVGLTGNLYEQYF	TGTGCCAGCAGCGTAGGGCTGACAGGGAATTTGTACGAGCAGTACTTC
TRBV6-1	-	-	TRBJ2-7	CASSITVYYEQYF	TGTGCCAGCAGCATCACAGTGTACTACGAGCAGTACTTC
TRBV7-8	-	-	TRBJ2-3	CASSLSLYTDTQYF	TGTGCCAGCAGTTTAAGCTTATACACAGATACGCAGTATTTT
TRBV11-2	TRBD2	-	TRBJ2-7	CASSLWEASGSYEQYF	TGTGCCAGCAGCTTATGGGAGGCTAGCGGGTCCTACGAGCAGTACTTC
TRBV18	TRBD1	-	TRBJ2-5	CASSQGDRETQYF	TGTGCCAGCTCACAAGGGGACAGAGAGACCCAGTACTTC
TRBV7-2	-	-	TRBJ1-2	CASSLRMTEQADGYTF	TGTGCCAGCAGCTTACGTATGACGGAACAGGCAGATGGCTACACCTTC
TRBV5-8	-	-	TRBJ1-2	CASSMRVVRTSEGYTF	TGTGCCAGCAGCATGAGAGTGGTGCGGACATCTGAAGGCTACACCTTC
TRBV12-5	-	-	TRBJ2-5	CASGLLQGRGSETQYF	TGTGCTAGTGGTTTGCTCCAGGGGAGGGGTTCGGAGACCCAGTACTTC
TRBV19	TRBD1	few	TRBJ1-4	CASTVTGDEKLFF	TGTGCCAGTACTGTCACAGGGGATGAAAAACTGTTTTTT
TRBV6-6	TRBD1	-	TRBJ2-5	CASSYNRQGEETQYF	TGTGCCAGCAGTTACAACAGACAGGGGGAAGAGACCCAGTACTTC
TRBV19	TRBD2	-	TRBJ2-2	CASSVGGNWAGELFF	TGTGCCAGTAGTGTGGGGGGGAATTGGGCCGGGGAGCTGTTTTTT